This entry features one TCR beta chain sequence. What it binds is unknown. One end of the junction varies from germline; a read error may be responsible. The data originate from a study of CD8 T cells in Susac syndrome. General study results and limits: The authors acknowledged that their TCR sequencing and HLA analysis involved a relatively small number of individuals.

Germline V gene lookup returns CDR1 SQVTM and CDR2 ANQGSEA. CDR3 size: 13 residues. Random-hexamer reverse transcription was applied to about 0.45 to 1 ug RNA. Amplification of TCR beta CDR3 spanned 54 Vbeta and 13 Jbeta via immunoSEQ multiplex PCR. TCRdb processed the immunoSEQ multiplex PCR reads anew with MiXCR; each CDR3 protein has one entry. In the table there are over 95,000 distinct CDR3 sequences, around 90% of which are singletons. This sequence joins TRBV29-1 and TRBJ2-5; 9 nucleotides agree with TRBD1. The TCR originated in a human donor in good health. The sequenced sample was CD8+ T cells from PBMCs. CDR3 bases: TGCAGCGTTGCCGGGACAGGGAAAGACACCCAGTACTTC. Translating it yields CSVAGTGKDTQYF.